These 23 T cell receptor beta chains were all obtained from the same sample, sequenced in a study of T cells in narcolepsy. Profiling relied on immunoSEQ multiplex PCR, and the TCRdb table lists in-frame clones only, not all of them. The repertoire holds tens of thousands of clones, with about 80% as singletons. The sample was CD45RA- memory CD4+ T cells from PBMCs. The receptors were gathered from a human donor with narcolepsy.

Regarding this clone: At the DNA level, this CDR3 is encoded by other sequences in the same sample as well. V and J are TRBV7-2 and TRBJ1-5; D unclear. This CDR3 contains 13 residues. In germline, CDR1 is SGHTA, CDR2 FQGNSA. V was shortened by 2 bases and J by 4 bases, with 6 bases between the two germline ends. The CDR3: CASSLRGNQPQHF. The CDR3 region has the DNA TGTGCCAGCAGCTTAAGAGGGAATCAGCCCCAGCATTTT.

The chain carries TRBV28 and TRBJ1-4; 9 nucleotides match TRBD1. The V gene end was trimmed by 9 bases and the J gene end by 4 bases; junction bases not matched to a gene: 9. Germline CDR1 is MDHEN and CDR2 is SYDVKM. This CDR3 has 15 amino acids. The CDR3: CASSITGQGNEKLFF. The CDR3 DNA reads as TGTGCCAGTTCAATCACGGGACAGGGTAATGAAAAACTGTTTTTT.

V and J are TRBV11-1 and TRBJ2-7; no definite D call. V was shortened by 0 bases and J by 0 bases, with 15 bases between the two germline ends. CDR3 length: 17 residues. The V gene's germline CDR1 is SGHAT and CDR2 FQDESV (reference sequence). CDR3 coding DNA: TGTGCCAGCAGCTTAGCCCCCGGCCAACCCGGCTCCTACGAGCAGTACTTC. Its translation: CASSLAPGQPGSYEQYF.

The chain's CDR3 is CAWRETGYEQYF. The CDR3, as DNA: TGTGCCTGGAGGGAAACAGGCTACGAGCAGTACTTC. This sequence joins TRBV30 and TRBJ2-7; a possible D gene is TRBD1 (5 bases). CDR1 is GTSNPN and CDR2 is SVGIG in the germline V gene (reference sequence). The length of the CDR3 is 12 residues. Trimming pared 3 bases from V and 3 bases from J, leaving 9 bases between.

The CDR3 loop reads CASSERRLDWGNIQYF. CDR3 in DNA: TGTGCCAGCAGTGAACGCCGCCTAGACTGGGGGAACATTCAGTACTTC. The chain combines TRBV6-1 with TRBJ2-4; D may match TRBD1 or TRBD2 (5 bases each). Germline V gene lookup returns CDR1 MNHNS and CDR2 SASEGT. The V end lost 2 bases, the J end lost 7 bases, and 18 bases lay between the germline ends. The CDR3 is made up of 16 amino acids.

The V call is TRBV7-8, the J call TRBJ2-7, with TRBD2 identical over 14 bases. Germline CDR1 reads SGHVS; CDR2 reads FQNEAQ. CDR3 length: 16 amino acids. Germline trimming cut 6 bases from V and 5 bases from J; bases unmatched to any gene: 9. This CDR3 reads CASSRLAGGSVDEQYF. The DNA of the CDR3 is TGTGCCAGCAGTAGACTAGCGGGGGGGTCAGTCGACGAGCAGTACTTC.

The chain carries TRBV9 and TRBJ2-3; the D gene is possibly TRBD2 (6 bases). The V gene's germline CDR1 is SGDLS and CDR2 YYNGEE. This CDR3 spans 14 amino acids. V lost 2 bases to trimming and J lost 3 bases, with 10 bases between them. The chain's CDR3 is CASSVLAATDTQYF. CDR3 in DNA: TGTGCCAGCAGCGTTTTAGCGGCTACAGATACGCAGTATTTT. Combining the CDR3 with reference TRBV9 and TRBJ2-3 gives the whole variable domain DSGVTQTPKHLITATGQRVTLRCSPRSGDLSVYWYQQSLDQGLQFLIQYYNGEERAKGNILERFSAQQFPDLHSELNLSSLELGDSALYFCASSVLAATDTQYFGPGTRLTVL.

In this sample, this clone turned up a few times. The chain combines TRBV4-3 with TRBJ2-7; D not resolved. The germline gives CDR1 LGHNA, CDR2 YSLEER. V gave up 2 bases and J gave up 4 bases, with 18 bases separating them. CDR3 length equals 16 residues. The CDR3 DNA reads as TGCGCCAGCAGCCAAAGCCACGGAACGGCCCATTACGAGCAGTACTTC. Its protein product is CASSQSHGTAHYEQYF.

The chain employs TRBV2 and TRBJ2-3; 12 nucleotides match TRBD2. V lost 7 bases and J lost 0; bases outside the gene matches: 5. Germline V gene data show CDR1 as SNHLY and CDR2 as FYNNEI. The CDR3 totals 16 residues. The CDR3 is CASTLLAGGSTDTQYF. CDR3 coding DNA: TGTGCCAGCACTCTACTAGCGGGGGGAAGCACAGATACGCAGTATTTT.

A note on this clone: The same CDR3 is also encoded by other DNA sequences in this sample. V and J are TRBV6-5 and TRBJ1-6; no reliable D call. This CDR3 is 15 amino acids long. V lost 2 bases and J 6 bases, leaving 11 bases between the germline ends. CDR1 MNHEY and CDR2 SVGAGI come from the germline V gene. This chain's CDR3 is CASSYGGVGNSPLHF. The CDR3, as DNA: TGTGCCAGCAGTTACGGCGGAGTTGGTAATTCACCCCTCCACTTT.

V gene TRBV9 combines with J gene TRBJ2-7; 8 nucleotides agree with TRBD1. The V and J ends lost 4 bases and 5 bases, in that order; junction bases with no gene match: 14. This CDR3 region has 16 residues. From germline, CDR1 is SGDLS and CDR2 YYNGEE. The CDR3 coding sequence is TGTGCCAGCAGCCCAGAATCTGGACAGGGCCGCCACGAGCAGTACTTC. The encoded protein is CASSPESGQGRHEQYF.

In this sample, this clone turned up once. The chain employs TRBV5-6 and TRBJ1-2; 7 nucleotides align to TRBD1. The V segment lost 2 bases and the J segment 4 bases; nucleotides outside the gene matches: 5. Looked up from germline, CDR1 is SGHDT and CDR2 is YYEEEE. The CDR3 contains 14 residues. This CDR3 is CASSLGQAIYGYTF. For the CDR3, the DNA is TGTGCCAGCAGCTTAGGACAGGCTATCTATGGCTACACCTTC.

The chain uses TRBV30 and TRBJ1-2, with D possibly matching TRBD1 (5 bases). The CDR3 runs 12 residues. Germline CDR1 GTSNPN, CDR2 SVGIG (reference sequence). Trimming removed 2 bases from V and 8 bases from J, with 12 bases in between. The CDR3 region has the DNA TGTGCCTGGAGTATCCAGGGTGAAGGCTACACCTTC. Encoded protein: CAWSIQGEGYTF.

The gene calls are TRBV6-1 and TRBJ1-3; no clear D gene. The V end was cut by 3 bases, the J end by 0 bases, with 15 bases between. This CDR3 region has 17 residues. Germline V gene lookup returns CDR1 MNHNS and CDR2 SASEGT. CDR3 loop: CASSDLFKVNSGNTIYF. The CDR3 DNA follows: TGTGCCAGCAGTGATTTATTTAAGGTCAACTCTGGAAACACCATATATTTT.

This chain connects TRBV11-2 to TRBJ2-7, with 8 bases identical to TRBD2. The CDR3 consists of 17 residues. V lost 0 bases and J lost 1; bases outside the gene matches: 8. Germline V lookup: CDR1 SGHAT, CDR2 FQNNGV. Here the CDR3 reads CASSLEFVASGSYEQYF. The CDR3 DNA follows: TGTGCCAGCAGCTTAGAATTCGTGGCTAGCGGGTCCTACGAGCAGTACTTC.

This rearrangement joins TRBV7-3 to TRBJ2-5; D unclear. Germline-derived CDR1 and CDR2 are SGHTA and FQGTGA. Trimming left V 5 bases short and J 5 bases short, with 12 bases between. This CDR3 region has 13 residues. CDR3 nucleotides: TGTGCCAGCAGCCCATCTCCAAAGGAGACCCAGTACTTC. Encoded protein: CASSPSPKETQYF. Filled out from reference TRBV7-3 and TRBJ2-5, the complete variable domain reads GAGVSQTPSNKVTEKGKYVELRCDPISGHTALYWYRQSLGQGPEFLIYFQGTGAADDSGLPNDRFFAVRPEGSVSTLKIQRTERGDSAVYLCASSPSPKETQYFGPGTRLLVL.

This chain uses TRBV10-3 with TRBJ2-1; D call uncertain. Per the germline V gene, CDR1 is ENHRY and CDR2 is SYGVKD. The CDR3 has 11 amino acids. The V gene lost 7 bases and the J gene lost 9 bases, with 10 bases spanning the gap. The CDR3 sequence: CAITSRSEQFF. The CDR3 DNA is TGTGCCATCACTTCGCGGTCTGAGCAGTTCTTC.

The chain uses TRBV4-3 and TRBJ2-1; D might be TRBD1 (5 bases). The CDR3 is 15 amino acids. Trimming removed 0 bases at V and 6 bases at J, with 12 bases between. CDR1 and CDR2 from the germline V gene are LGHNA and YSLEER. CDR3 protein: CASSQEPLGVNEQFF. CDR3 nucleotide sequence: TGCGCCAGCAGCCAAGAGCCCCTAGGGGTCAATGAGCAGTTCTTC.

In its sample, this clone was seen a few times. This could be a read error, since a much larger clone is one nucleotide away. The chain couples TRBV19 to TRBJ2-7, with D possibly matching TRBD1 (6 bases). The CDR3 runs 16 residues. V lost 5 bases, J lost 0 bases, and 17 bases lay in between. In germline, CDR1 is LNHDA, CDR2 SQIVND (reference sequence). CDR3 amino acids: CASSFALQGFSYEQYF. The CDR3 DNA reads TGTGCCAGTAGTTTCGCGTTACAGGGCTTCTCCTACGAGCAGTACTTC.

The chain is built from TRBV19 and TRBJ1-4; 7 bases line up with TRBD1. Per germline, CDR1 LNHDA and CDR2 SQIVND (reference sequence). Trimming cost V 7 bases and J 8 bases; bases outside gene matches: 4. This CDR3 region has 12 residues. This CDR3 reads CASNTGAEKLFF. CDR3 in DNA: TGTGCCAGTAACACAGGGGCCGAAAAACTGTTTTTT. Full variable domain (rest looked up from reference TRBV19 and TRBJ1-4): DGGITQSPKYLFRKEGQNVTLSCEQNLNHDAMYWYRQDPGQGLRLIYYSQIVNDFQKGDIAEGYSVSREKKESFPLTVTSAQKNPTAFYLCASNTGAEKLFFGSGTQLSVL.

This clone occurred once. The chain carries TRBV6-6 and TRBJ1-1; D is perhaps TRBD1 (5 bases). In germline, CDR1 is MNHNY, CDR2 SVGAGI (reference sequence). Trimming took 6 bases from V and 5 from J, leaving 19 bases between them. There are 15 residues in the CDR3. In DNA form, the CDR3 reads TGTGCCAGCAGGGGGAAGTCGGGGGTTCAAACTGAAGCTTTCTTT. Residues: CASRGKSGVQTEAFF.

The CDR3: CASSQMQGTEAFF. The DNA for the CDR3 is TGTGCCAGCAGCCAGATGCAGGGCACTGAAGCTTTCTTT. The chain joins TRBV14 to TRBJ1-1; weak D call: TRBD1 (5 bases). The V and J ends lost 3 bases and 4 bases respectively, with 9 bases between them. The CDR3 length is 13 residues. CDR1 is SGHDN and CDR2 is FVKESK in the germline V gene.

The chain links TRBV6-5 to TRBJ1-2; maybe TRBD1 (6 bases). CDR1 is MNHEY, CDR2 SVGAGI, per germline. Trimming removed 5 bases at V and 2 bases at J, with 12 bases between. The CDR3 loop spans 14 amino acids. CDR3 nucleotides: TGTGCCAGCAGTCCCCCAGACAGGAACTATGGCTACACCTTC. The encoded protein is CASSPPDRNYGYTF.